The next 27 T cell receptor beta chains were all read from a single sample in a study of T cells after yellow fever vaccination. TCRdb re-called the 5' RACE reads with MiXCR, one entry per CDR3 protein. The data show 620,000 or so distinct CDR3 sequences, approximately 13% seen once. Sequencing was performed on PBMCs, taken on the day of the yellow fever booster vaccination. Source of these receptors: a man aged 25-45 years who received the YFV17D yellow fever vaccine.

This clonotype was seen a few times. V usage is TRBV20-1 and J usage is TRBJ2-1, with 9 bases aligning to TRBD2. V shed 4 bases, J shed 9 bases, and the junction held 7 bases outside the gene matches. Germline V gene sequence: CDR1 DFQATT, CDR2 SNEGSKA (reference sequence). This CDR3 spans 13 amino acids. The DNA for the CDR3 is TGCAGTGCTACCTTAGCGGGAGACGCTGAGCAGTTCTTC. Its translation: CSATLAGDAEQFF.

This clonotype has only a few counts. This sequence joins TRBV7-3 and TRBJ2-2, with unresolved D. CDR3 size: 13 residues. Trimming left V 7 bases short and J 1 base short, with 7 bases between. CDR1 is SGHTA, CDR2 FQGTGA, per germline. The DNA for the CDR3 is TGTGCCAGCAAGGGATTGAACACCGGGGAGCTGTTTTTT. Translation: CASKGLNTGELFF.

This clonotype occurred a few times. The rearrangement uses TRBV18 and TRBJ1-1; 7 positions agree with TRBD1. The CDR3 has 12 amino acids. Per germline, CDR1 KGHSH and CDR2 LQKENI. Trimming took 2 bases from V and 10 from J; bases not matched to a gene: 4. CDR3 sequence reads: CASSPGRTGAFF. DNA of the CDR3: TGTGCCAGCTCACCAGGTAGGACAGGAGCTTTCTTT.

This clonotype was seen more than once but under ten times. The chain employs TRBV6-2 or TRBV6-3 and TRBJ2-2; 12 bases are shared with TRBD2. V trimming: 6 bases; J trimming: 4 bases; junction bases outside the gene matches: 3. The germline CDR1 and CDR2 sequences are MNHEY and SVGEGT. This CDR3 spans 15 amino acids. This CDR3 is CASRVLAGGTGELFF. In DNA form, the CDR3 reads TGTGCCAGCAGAGTACTAGCGGGAGGCACCGGGGAGCTGTTTTTT.

This clonotype was counted at least ten times. The chain uses TRBV7-2 and TRBJ2-7; TRBD2 agrees at 8 bases. The CDR3 runs 14 residues. V lost 4 bases, J lost 2 bases, and 4 bases stayed unmatched. The germline CDR1 and CDR2 sequences are SGHTA and FQGNSA. DNA of the CDR3: TGTGCCAGCAGCTCATCTAGCGGGCCCTACGAGCAGTACTTC. As protein: CASSSSSGPYEQYF.

The chain carries TRBV2 and TRBJ2-5; possibly TRBD1 or TRBD2 for D (5 bases each). This CDR3 region has 19 residues. V lost 11 bases to trimming and J lost 0 bases, with 31 bases between them. Germline-derived CDR1 and CDR2 are SNHLY and FYNNEI. The CDR3 nucleotides are TGTGCCTTCTGTTGGGACCGCTGGGGCAGGCAGAAGTACCAAGAGACCCAGTACTTC. Amino acids: CAFCWDRWGRQKYQETQYF.

The V gene is TRBV20-1, the J gene TRBJ1-5; no clear D gene. Between the trimmed V and J ends, which lost 6 bases and 6 bases, there was a span of 15 bases. The CDR3 is 13 amino acids. CDR1 is DFQATT, CDR2 SNEGSKA, per germline (reference sequence). This CDR3 reads CSAKPGGLQPQHF. CDR3 in DNA: TGCAGTGCAAAGCCCGGCGGGCTTCAGCCCCAGCATTTT.

Comment on this clonotype: The junction departs from the called germline gene at one end, perhaps through a read error. V gene TRBV20-1 combines with J gene TRBJ2-5, with 10 bases identical to TRBD2. CDR1 is DFQATT, CDR2 SNEGSKA, per germline (reference sequence). The CDR3 has 16 residues. CDR3 nucleotide sequence: TGCTGTGCTAGAGGTAGCGGGAGGACGGGGATACAGACCCAGTACTTC. Its protein is CCARGSGRTGIQTQYF.

This chain joins TRBV28 and TRBJ2-5, with 7 bases fitting TRBD2. This CDR3 has 15 residues. V gave up 6 bases and J gave up 2 bases; unmatched junction bases: 9. Per germline, CDR1 MDHEN and CDR2 SYDVKM. CDR3 nucleotide sequence: TGTGCCAGCAGAAGGTTGCGGGAGAAACAAGAGACCCAGTACTTC. Residues: CASRRLREKQETQYF.

V is TRBV7-6 and J is TRBJ2-1; 13 bases are a match to TRBD2. V dropped 4 bases and J dropped 9; count of bases not matched to a gene: 9. Germline CDR1 is SGHVS and CDR2 is FNYEAQ. This CDR3 is 16 amino acids long. The CDR3 DNA reads as TGTGCCAGCAGCTGGAGGACTAGCGGGAGAGGTGGTGAGCAGTTCTTC. Residues: CASSWRTSGRGGEQFF.

This clonotype was detected only a few times. This chain links TRBV6-5 with TRBJ2-1; D might be TRBD2 (5 bases). The CDR3 length is 15 residues. Deletions cut 2 bases from V and 0 bases from J, with 8 bases between. Germline V lookup: CDR1 MNHEY, CDR2 SVGAGI. CDR3 in amino acids: CASSYQRTSYNEQFF. CDR3 bases: TGTGCCAGCAGTTACCAGCGGACCTCCTACAATGAGCAGTTCTTC.

The V and J genes are TRBV4-3 and TRBJ2-5, with 10 bases matching TRBD1. After removal of 4 bases from V and 5 bases from J, the junction contained 10 bases not matched to a gene. CDR1 is LGHNA and CDR2 is YSLEER in the germline V gene. There are 16 residues in the CDR3. CDR3 in amino acids: CASSRYGQGEAETQYF. In DNA form, the CDR3 reads TGCGCCAGCAGCCGATACGGACAGGGGGAGGCCGAGACCCAGTACTTC.

This clonotype was counted between two and nine times. The CDR3: CASSLSQGPNEQFF. The CDR3 region has the DNA TGTGCCAGCAGCCTCTCGCAGGGTCCCAATGAGCAGTTCTTC. The chain employs TRBV12-3 or TRBV12-4 and TRBJ2-1; D is perhaps TRBD1 (5 bases). The CDR3 covers 14 residues. V dropped 6 bases and J dropped 6 bases, with 15 bases sitting between them.

This clonotype was detected only a few times. As DNA, the CDR3 is TGTGCCAGCAGCTTAAGCCGGAGAGGGCTCAGCTCTGGGGCCAACGTCCTGACTTTC. It specifies CASSLSRRGLSSGANVLTF. The chain recombines TRBV7-6 with TRBJ2-6, with a weak D call TRBD2 (5 bases). The CDR3 has 19 amino acids. Per germline, CDR1 SGHVS and CDR2 FNYEAQ. Trimming took off 2 bases at V and 0 bases at J, with 17 bases between the two ends.

This clonotype was found once. The rearrangement links TRBV27 to TRBJ2-3; TRBD1 matches 9 bases. With V trimmed by 4 bases and J by 3 bases, 5 bases remained unmatched. The V gene's germline CDR1 is MNHEY and CDR2 SMNVEV (reference sequence). CDR3 length equals 15 residues. CDR3 nucleotide sequence: TGTGCCAGCAGTTCCTGGGACAGGGTGACAGATACGCAGTATTTT. Translation gives CASSSWDRVTDTQYF.

The chain links TRBV5-1 to TRBJ2-6, with D hard to call. CDR1 is SGHRS and CDR2 is YFSETQ in the germline V gene. Trimming left V 2 bases short and J 0 bases short, with 9 bases between. This CDR3 comprises 16 residues. The CDR3 nucleotides read TGCGCCAGCAGCTTAAGCCCCCGCTCTGGGGCCAACGTCCTGACTTTC. It yields the protein CASSLSPRSGANVLTF.

The chain employs TRBV7-9 and TRBJ1-1; D is unresolved. This CDR3 has 12 amino acids. Germline CDR1 is SEHNR and CDR2 is FQNEAQ (reference sequence). The V end was cut by 7 bases, the J end by 4 bases, with 10 bases between. CDR3 DNA: TGTGCCAGCACCGCCTGGGGCACTGAAGCTTTCTTT. Translation: CASTAWGTEAFF.

This clonotype came up a few times. The V gene is TRBV9, the J gene TRBJ2-2; D gene unclear. V dropped 0 bases and J dropped 5 bases, with 11 bases sitting between them. Per germline, CDR1 SGDLS and CDR2 YYNGEE. The CDR3 runs 15 residues. The CDR3 loop reads CASSVATERTGELFF. The CDR3 bases are TGTGCCAGCAGCGTAGCTACGGAGCGAACCGGGGAGCTGTTTTTT.

J is TRBJ1-1 and V is TRBV4-3; D is perhaps TRBD1 (5 bases). CDR3 length: 15 amino acids. Looked up from germline, CDR1 is LGHNA and CDR2 is YSLEER. V was shortened by 0 bases and J by 5 bases, with 13 bases between the two germline ends. CDR3 residues: CASSQDYGGWTEAFF. The CDR3 nucleotides are TGCGCCAGCAGCCAAGATTATGGGGGGTGGACTGAAGCTTTCTTT.

The V gene is TRBV27, the J gene TRBJ2-3; D is unclear. V was pared by 5 bases and J by 0 bases, with 15 bases between. In germline, CDR1 is MNHEY, CDR2 SMNVEV (reference sequence). This CDR3 has 16 residues. The CDR3 spells CASSNSVGFSTDTQYF. In nucleotides, the CDR3 is TGTGCCAGCAGTAACTCAGTCGGGTTTAGCACAGATACGCAGTATTTT.

This rearrangement joins TRBV7-2 to TRBJ1-1; 10 nucleotides align to TRBD1. This CDR3 has 14 residues. The V gene's germline CDR1 is SGHTA and CDR2 FQGNSA. V was clipped by 5 bases and J by 6 bases; unmatched bases: 6. CDR3 region: CASSLRQGAPEAFF. CDR3 DNA: TGTGCCAGCAGCCTTCGACAGGGGGCCCCTGAAGCTTTCTTT. The whole variable domain, filled in from reference TRBV7-2 and TRBJ1-1, reads GAGVSQSPSNKVTEKGKDVELRCDPISGHTALYWYRQSLGQGLEFLIYFQGNSAPDKSGLPSDRFSAERTGGSVSTLTIQRTQQEDSAVYLCASSLRQGAPEAFFGQGTRLTVV.

At least ten counts were recorded for this clonotype. The gene calls are TRBV5-1 and TRBJ2-7; 7 bases match TRBD1. Germline CDR1 SGHRS, CDR2 YFSETQ. V lost 4 bases and J lost 2; bases outside the gene matches: 9. The CDR3 contains 15 residues. In DNA, the CDR3 is TGCGCCAGCAGCCATTCGGGACAGACTGCCTACGAGCAGTACTTC. Amino acids: CASSHSGQTAYEQYF.

The V gene is TRBV9, the J gene TRBJ2-7, with D perhaps TRBD2 (6 bases). Trimming stripped 3 bases from V and 0 bases from J, with 7 bases between. Germline V lookup: CDR1 SGDLS, CDR2 YYNGEE. CDR3 size: 13 residues. The chain's CDR3 is CASSAGSSYEQYF. CDR3 DNA: TGTGCCAGCAGCGCCGGGAGCTCCTACGAGCAGTACTTC.

This clonotype was detected only a few times. This chain joins TRBV9 and TRBJ2-2; a weak D match, TRBD2 (6 bases). V shed 0 bases and J shed 8 bases, with 14 bases lying between them. The germline V gene has CDR1 SGDLS and CDR2 YYNGEE. This CDR3 spans 15 amino acids. CDR3 nucleotide sequence: TGTGCCAGCAGCGTAGGGAGGGGCAGTCGAGGGGAGCTGTTTTTT. Its protein is CASSVGRGSRGELFF.

This rearrangement joins TRBV28 to TRBJ1-1; 9 bases line up with TRBD1. Trimming cost V 6 bases and J 4 bases; bases outside gene matches: 15. This CDR3 is 17 amino acids long. CDR1 MDHEN and CDR2 SYDVKM come from the germline V gene. CDR3 sequence: CASSRLGDRVFFTEAFF. The CDR3 DNA follows: TGTGCCAGCAGCCGACTAGGGGACAGGGTATTTTTCACTGAAGCTTTCTTT.

This clonotype showed up just a few times. The gene calls are TRBV2 and TRBJ2-5; D is undetermined. Germline CDR1 reads SNHLY; CDR2 reads FYNNEI. The V gene lost 4 bases and the J gene lost 3 bases, with 9 bases spanning the gap. CDR3 length: 13 residues. The CDR3 loop is CASSALAEETQYF. The DNA for the CDR3 is TGTGCCAGCAGTGCCTTGGCTGAAGAGACCCAGTACTTC.

This chain connects TRBV6-2 or TRBV6-3 to TRBJ2-2; D may be TRBD1 or TRBD2 (5 bases each). Trimming stripped 5 bases from V and 2 bases from J, with 12 bases between. Germline V lookup: CDR1 MNHEY, CDR2 SVGEGT. The CDR3 is 15 residues long. This CDR3 is CASSDPGRNTGELFF. CDR3 DNA: TGTGCCAGCAGTGATCCGGGACGAAACACCGGGGAGCTGTTTTTT.